This is a list of T cell receptor beta chains from one sample in a study of identical twins. TCRdb reanalysed the 5' RACE reads using MiXCR and keeps one entry per CDR3 protein. The profile shows 500,000 or so distinct CDR3 sequences, roughly an eighth of them singletons. In addition, the sample was reused for a study of yellow fever vaccine responses in identical twins.

Sequenced: CD4+ T cells sorted from blood. The receptors stem from a woman aged 18-29 years in good health. CDR3s leave out the opening cysteine and the closing phenylalanine or tryptophan. The D gene is left open where the match is weak.

d_gene	v_gene	j_gene	CDR3aa
.	TRBV3-1	TRBJ1-2	ASSQTASDGYT
TRBD1	TRBV12-3/TRBV12-4	TRBJ2-3	ASSLYRGQGTDTQY
TRBD2	TRBV30	TRBJ2-3	AWTPKLAGAPDTQY
.	TRBV4-2	TRBJ2-3	ASSQETQGITDTQY
.	TRBV6-1	TRBJ2-7	ASSESPRPF
.	TRBV7-8	TRBJ1-5	ASSLEGWGISGPQH
.	TRBV18	TRBJ2-1	ASSPRQGVNEQF
.	TRBV3-1	TRBJ2-2	ASSQRDFSPTPNTGELF
.	TRBV12-5	TRBJ2-1	ASAPPRGNEQF
.	TRBV6-1	TRBJ1-3	ASSDDRLSSGNTIY
.	TRBV12-3/TRBV12-4	TRBJ1-1	ASSFGFASTEAF
TRBD1	TRBV10-3	TRBJ2-6	ATTGDGANVLT
.	TRBV7-2	TRBJ2-5	ASSLEGRGGQETQY
.	TRBV6-1	TRBJ1-5	AIQIQEGPDQPQH
TRBD1	TRBV13	TRBJ2-5	ASRKGQFSGETQY
.	TRBV28	TRBJ2-5	ASSFGGLSGGETQY
TRBD1	TRBV24-1	TRBJ2-2	ATSDLGQGAGELF
TRBD2	TRBV20-1	TRBJ2-7	SAKLAGGSYEQY
.	TRBV28	TRBJ2-7	ASLPGDTTYEQY
.	TRBV4-2	TRBJ2-5	ASSSKGGVTQY
.	TRBV7-7	TRBJ2-3	ASSLGAAGTDTQY
.	TRBV30	TRBJ2-1	AWSRVGDEQF
.	TRBV18	TRBJ2-7	ASSNTGFDEQY
TRBD2	TRBV20-1	TRBJ2-3	SAKVWTSGRTDTQY
TRBD1	TRBV5-6	TRBJ2-5	ASSLKRTGVEETQY
.	TRBV4-2	TRBJ2-3	ASSQGGQEGTDTQY
.	TRBV5-5	TRBJ2-7	ASSLKFFGPTSSYEQY
.	TRBV5-5	TRBJ2-5	ASSPSPWGRQETQY
.	TRBV12-3/TRBV12-4	TRBJ2-5	ASSFGIGQETQY
.	TRBV7-3	TRBJ2-6	ASSSGYSAGANVLT
.	TRBV12-3/TRBV12-4	TRBJ1-1	ASSFGRSQDLNTEAF
TRBD2	TRBV29-1	TRBJ2-7	SVGPSGSSYEQY
TRBD1	TRBV6-1	TRBJ1-2	ASKGTAYGYT
TRBD1	TRBV4-3	TRBJ2-7	ASSRGTGNYEQY
TRBD1	TRBV5-1	TRBJ1-6	ASTTGTAYNSPLH
.	TRBV2	TRBJ2-6	ASSVPTGNSGANVLT
.	TRBV12-3/TRBV12-4	TRBJ2-2	ASSPRTFTGELF
.	TRBV4-3	TRBJ2-2	ASSPLLNLPGELF
TRBD1	TRBV15	TRBJ1-2	ATSGPTGANYGYT
TRBD1	TRBV20-1	TRBJ2-5	SASRRGRQETQY
.	TRBV3-1	TRBJ2-7	ASSHDLDSSQSYEQY
.	TRBV7-3	TRBJ2-7	ASSLNEGRTYEQY
TRBD2	TRBV5-6	TRBJ2-5	ASSLVAGNQETQY
TRBD1	TRBV28	TRBJ2-5	ASQRDRDPQETQY
TRBD1	TRBV18	TRBJ2-1	ASSEGQGAGEQF
.	TRBV11-2	TRBJ2-2	ASSSGQSAGELF
TRBD2	TRBV5-1	TRBJ2-2	ASSKGLANTGELF
.	TRBV5-6	TRBJ2-7	ASSLGLSGTSYEQY
TRBD2	TRBV20-1	TRBJ2-3	SARVSGETDTQY
.	TRBV7-2	TRBJ1-2	ASSLVAGQLYGYT
TRBD2	TRBV4-3	TRBJ2-5	ASSQGFIAGQETQY
.	TRBV5-6	TRBJ2-2	ASSLRQVGGELF
.	TRBV27	TRBJ2-7	ASSLSGRGGIYEQY